Below are 9 T cell receptor beta chains sequenced from a single sample in a study of control samples from healthy donors and cancer patients. The repertoire was sequenced with immunoSEQ multiplex PCR; TCRdb's copy has only in-frame clones and lacks some. This table holds around 30,000 clones, more than 75% found once. Sequenced: PBMCs. These receptors originate from a man aged 50 to 60 with lung cancer.

Concerning this clone: One junction end does not reproduce the germline sequence, and a read error may be involved. The chain combines TRBV2 with TRBJ2-7; no clear D. The CDR3 runs to 15 residues. CDR1 is SNHLY, CDR2 FYNNEI, per germline. For the CDR3, the DNA is TGTGCCAGCAGTGATCCAAGGAGACTCTCCAACGAGCAGTACTTC. The encoded protein is CASSDPRRLSNEQYF.

V gene TRBV5-5 combines with J gene TRBJ2-1; perhaps D is TRBD1 or TRBD2 (5 bases each). The CDR3 is 16 amino acids. Trimming shortened V by 4 bases and J by 0 bases, and 14 bases separated the two germline ends. Germline V gene sequence: CDR1 SGHKS, CDR2 YYEKEE (reference sequence). DNA for the CDR3: TGTGCCAGCAGCGTTACGGGGACCCGCTCCTACAATGAGCAGTTCTTC. This translates into CASSVTGTRSYNEQFF.

The chain joins TRBV7-8 to TRBJ1-1, with no clear D. Germline CDR1 and CDR2: SGHVS and FQNEAQ. The CDR3 is 16 amino acids. V dropped 1 base and J dropped 5 bases, with 17 bases sitting between them. The CDR3 spells CASSLEGRLLPTEAFF. The CDR3 bases are TGTGCCAGCAGCTTAGAAGGTCGACTCCTACCTACTGAAGCTTTCTTT.

This chain uses TRBV25-1 with TRBJ1-6; D remains unclear. V gave up 4 bases and J gave up 6 bases, with 13 bases separating them. In germline, CDR1 is MGHDK, CDR2 SYGVNS. This CDR3 is 15 amino acids long. The CDR3 nucleotides are TGTGCCAGCAGTGGGGGATTTGGTATTAATTCACCCCTCCACTTT. This codes for CASSGGFGINSPLHF.

This clone has just one count. The genes are TRBV25-1 and TRBJ1-2, with unresolved D. V was cut by 2 bases and J by 6 bases, with 13 bases left in between. CDR1 MGHDK and CDR2 SYGVNS come from the germline V gene. This CDR3 is built from 14 residues. In DNA form, the CDR3 reads TGTGCCAGCAGTGAAACGGCCCAGCGACATGGCTACACCTTC. Translated, it gives CASSETAQRHGYTF.

This sequence joins TRBV6-2 or TRBV6-3 and TRBJ2-7; 12 nucleotides agree with TRBD2. The CDR3 runs 17 residues. V trimming: 5 bases; J trimming: 3 bases; junction bases outside the gene matches: 11. Germline V gives CDR1 MNHEY, CDR2 SVGEGT. The CDR3 loop is CASSQTSGSLTIYEQYF. Written as DNA, the CDR3 is TGTGCCAGCAGTCAGACTAGCGGGAGCCTAACGATCTACGAGCAGTACTTC.

The CDR3 protein is CASSYGGLSTGELFF. The CDR3 coding sequence is TGTGCCAGCAGTTACGGGGGGCTGAGCACCGGGGAGCTGTTTTTT. The V call is TRBV6-5, the J call TRBJ2-2; D possibly uses TRBD1 or TRBD2 (6 bases each). Between the trimmed V and J ends, which lost 2 bases and 4 bases, there was a span of 11 bases. Germline assignment: CDR1 MNHEY and CDR2 SVGAGI. The CDR3 spans 15 residues.

V is TRBV21-1 and J is TRBJ2-7; the tabulated D call, TRBD1, remains unverified against the DNA. TRBV21-1 constitutes a pseudogene. The CDR3 covers 21 residues. CDR3 DNA: TGTGCCAGCAGCGCGGATCTCTCACCTCCTATATCGACAGGGAGCTCCTACGAGCAGTACTTC. Encoded protein: CASSADLSPPISTGSSYEQYF.

V usage is TRBV6-2 or TRBV6-3 and J usage is TRBJ1-6; D perhaps matches TRBD1 (6 bases). The CDR3 covers 14 residues. The germline V gene encodes CDR1 MNHEY and CDR2 SVGEGT. Trimming removed 6 bases at V and 6 bases at J, with 12 bases between. CDR3 sequence reads: CASSPQGINSPLHF. The CDR3 DNA sequence: TGTGCCAGCAGCCCACAGGGAATTAATTCACCCCTCCACTTT.